This T cell receptor beta chain was profiled in a study of T cells in Graves' hyperthyroidism and ophthalmopathy. The investigators amplified TCR beta CDR3 regions from RNA transcripts. When the TCR CDR3 underwent first-round RT-PCR, the HTBI primer set was used. Each CDR3 protein is one row after TCRdb ran MiXCR on the multiplex PCR reads. The sample comprises over 400,000 distinct CDR3 sequences, approximately 23% of which are singletons, and approximately 54% rests with the top ten. This clonotype was seen at least ten times. The CDR3 contains 17 residues. V gave up 5 bases and J gave up 0 bases; unmatched junction bases: 12. Per the germline V gene, CDR1 is MNHNS and CDR2 is SASEGT.

This clonotype originated in a woman in her seventies with Graves' ophthalmopathy. The chain is built from TRBV6-1 and TRBJ2-5, with 7 bases that match TRBD2. Sequencing was carried out using blood. CDR3 DNA: TGTGCCAGCAGTAGCGGGAAAACTACGATATACCAAGAGACCCAGTACTTC. Translation: CASSSGKTTIYQETQYF.